The 25 T cell receptor beta chains below all came from one sample that was sequenced in a study of cytomegalovirus exposure and HLA in healthy donors. The PCR contained 60 Vbeta and 13 Jbeta primers. Sequencing was performed with immunoSEQ multiplex PCR; in TCRdb, only in-frame clones are kept and a portion is missing. The sample contains some 90,000 clones, around 74% of which appear only once. Sequencing used PBMCs. The receptors originated from a boy aged 10-17 years in good health and CMV-seronegative.

The genes are TRBV29-1 and TRBJ1-2; D ambiguous. Germline assignment: CDR1 SQVTM and CDR2 ANQGSEA. Trimming left V 4 bases short and J 3 bases short, with 12 bases between. CDR3 length: 13 residues. CDR3 in DNA: TGCAGCGTTGGGTTCCGGGATGACTATGGCTACACCTTC. It translates to CSVGFRDDYGYTF.

The genes are TRBV2 and TRBJ1-2; no reliable D call. The CDR3 covers 16 residues. CDR1 and CDR2 (germline): SNHLY, FYNNEI. V was clipped by 1 base and J by 0 bases, with 12 bases between them. The DNA for the CDR3 is TGTGCCAGCAGTGAAGGCGGCAAGACCGCTAACTATGGCTACACCTTC. This sequence encodes CASSEGGKTANYGYTF.

The chain has TRBV7-3 and TRBJ2-1; D uncertain. The germline gives CDR1 SGHTA, CDR2 FQGTGA. Trimming stripped 6 bases from V and 5 bases from J, with 11 bases between. CDR3 length equals 13 residues. CDR3: CASRIASNNEQFF. CDR3 nucleotide sequence: TGTGCCAGCAGGATTGCTTCTAACAATGAGCAGTTCTTC.

The gene calls are TRBV30 and TRBJ1-4; 7 bases are a match to TRBD1. This CDR3 is 13 amino acids long. V lost 5 bases, J lost 6 bases, and 6 bases stayed unmatched. From germline, CDR1 is GTSNPN and CDR2 SVGIG (reference sequence). CDR3 bases: TGTGCCTGGTCCAGGGGGGCGTATGAAAAACTGTTTTTT. Amino acids: CAWSRGAYEKLFF. Looking up the rest from reference TRBV30 and TRBJ1-4 gives the full variable domain: SQTIHQWPATLVQPVGSPLSLECTVEGTSNPNLYWYRQAAGRGLQLLFYSVGIGQISSEVPQNLSASRPQDRQFILSSKKLLLSDSGFYLCAWSRGAYEKLFFGSGTQLSVL.

This chain connects TRBV27 to TRBJ1-5, with D possibly TRBD1 on 5 matching bases. The germline V and J ends were trimmed by 5 bases and 5 bases, with 13 bases remaining between them. The CDR3 loop spans 14 amino acids. Germline values: CDR1 MNHEY, CDR2 SMNVEV (reference sequence). CDR3 coding DNA: TGTGCCAGCAGTCCCCAGGGAACCGATCAGCCCCAGCATTTT. Translated: CASSPQGTDQPQHF.

V gene TRBV4-3 combines with J gene TRBJ2-7; D might be TRBD1 (6 bases). V lost 4 bases and J 2 bases, leaving 15 bases between the germline ends. This CDR3 has 15 amino acids. Per germline, CDR1 LGHNA and CDR2 YSLEER. This CDR3 reads CASSRNSQGPYEQYF. For the CDR3, the DNA is TGCGCCAGCAGCCGGAACTCACAGGGCCCCTACGAGCAGTACTTC.

The J gene is TRBJ2-7, the V gene TRBV28; D might be TRBD2 (5 bases). This CDR3 contains 14 residues. The V end was cut by 7 bases, the J end by 3 bases, with 16 bases between. From germline, CDR1 is MDHEN and CDR2 SYDVKM. This CDR3 reads CASTIGVAGYEQYF. The CDR3 DNA reads TGTGCCAGCACTATAGGAGTGGCGGGCTACGAGCAGTACTTC.

The rearrangement links TRBV6-1 to TRBJ2-7; D perhaps matches TRBD2 (5 bases). This CDR3 spans 15 amino acids. CDR1 MNHNS and CDR2 SASEGT come from the germline V gene. V was cut by 2 bases and J by 3 bases, with 14 bases left in between. This chain's CDR3 is CASSEYVMGDYEQYF. For the CDR3, the DNA is TGTGCCAGCAGTGAATACGTTATGGGAGACTACGAGCAGTACTTC.

The chain employs TRBV9 and TRBJ2-3; TRBD2 agrees at 7 bases. The length of the CDR3 is 15 residues. Germline-derived CDR1 and CDR2 are SGDLS and YYNGEE. Trimming took 3 bases from V and 0 from J; bases not matched to a gene: 4. The CDR3, as DNA: TGTGCCAGCAGCGCCAGCGGGATTAGCACAGATACGCAGTATTTT. Translating it yields CASSASGISTDTQYF.

The chain uses TRBV6-6 and TRBJ1-4; unclear D gene. Looked up from germline, CDR1 is MNHNY and CDR2 is SVGAGI (reference sequence). V was cut by 0 bases and J by 8 bases, with 7 bases left in between. This CDR3 spans 13 amino acids. CDR3 DNA sequence: TGTGCCAGCAGTTACTCGCCGGGGGAAAAACTGTTTTTT. Its translation: CASSYSPGEKLFF.

This clone occurred a few times. The gene calls are TRBV6-5 and TRBJ2-7; no clear D. V lost 7 bases, J lost 0 bases, and 16 bases lay in between. The CDR3 is 15 amino acids. The germline CDR1 and CDR2 sequences are MNHEY and SVGAGI. CDR3 DNA: TGTGCCAGCACCCCAGGATCCGTGAGCTCCTACGAGCAGTACTTC. Translated, it gives CASTPGSVSSYEQYF.

The chain employs TRBV30 and TRBJ1-1; D is perhaps TRBD1 (5 bases). The CDR3 totals 15 residues. CDR1 and CDR2 (germline): GTSNPN, SVGIG (reference sequence). Trimming took 5 bases from V and 4 from J, leaving 20 bases between them. CDR3 sequence reads: CAWALGRGKGTEAFF. CDR3 bases: TGTGCCTGGGCCTTAGGGAGGGGTAAGGGCACTGAAGCTTTCTTT.

The chain couples TRBV28 to TRBJ2-3; D gene uncertain. V gave up 6 bases and J gave up 2 bases, with 6 bases separating them. Germline lookup yields CDR1 MDHEN and CDR2 SYDVKM. The CDR3 is 12 residues long. The CDR3 bases are TGTGCCAGCAGAACCTACACAGATACGCAGTATTTT. Protein: CASRTYTDTQYF.

The V gene is TRBV27, the J gene TRBJ1-2, with TRBD1 matching over 7 bases. The CDR3 is made up of 13 amino acids. Per germline, CDR1 MNHEY and CDR2 SMNVEV (reference sequence). The J segment lost 4 bases and the V segment lost 3 bases, leaving 2 bases of the junction unmatched. The CDR3 region is CASSFPGGYGYTF. CDR3 DNA: TGTGCCAGCAGTTTCCCAGGGGGCTATGGCTACACCTTC.

The V call is TRBV10-2, the J call TRBJ1-2; 11 positions match TRBD1. CDR1 and CDR2 from the germline V gene are WSHSY and SAAADI. V shed 7 bases and J 3 bases; nucleotides not matched to a gene: 7. The CDR3 runs 15 residues. The CDR3 region has the DNA TGCGCCAGCACCCTGGACAGGGGGCTTGACTATGGCTACACCTTC. Protein: CASTLDRGLDYGYTF.

The chain links TRBV6-6 to TRBJ2-1, with D possibly TRBD1 on 6 matching bases. Germline V gives CDR1 MNHNY, CDR2 SVGAGI (reference sequence). The CDR3 covers 15 residues. The ends were cut back, 5 bases at V and 4 bases at J, with 15 bases in the middle. CDR3 in amino acids: CASSEEDREYNEQFF. The CDR3 DNA sequence: TGTGCCAGCAGTGAGGAGGACAGAGAGTACAATGAGCAGTTCTTC.

V is TRBV28 and J is TRBJ1-5; possibly TRBD1 for D (6 bases). The CDR3 sequence is 13 residues long. Trimming removed 5 bases from V and 11 bases from J, with 16 bases in between. CDR1 MDHEN and CDR2 SYDVKM come from the germline V gene. CDR3 in DNA: TGTGCCAGCAGTAGGACAGCCATCGTATCCCAGCATTTT. It encodes CASSRTAIVSQHF.

The chain couples TRBV7-9 to TRBJ1-6; the match to TRBD1 covers 8 bases. V lost 5 bases to trimming and J lost 10 bases; unmatched junction nucleotides: 7. Per the germline V gene, CDR1 is SEHNR and CDR2 is FQNEAQ (reference sequence). The CDR3 sequence is 14 residues long. The CDR3 DNA reads as TGTGCCAGCAGCCGAGACAGGGGACGATCACCCCTCCACTTT. It specifies CASSRDRGRSPLHF.

The chain joins TRBV7-8 to TRBJ1-1, with 7 bases lining up with TRBD1. CDR3 length equals 16 residues. The V and J ends lost 3 bases and 0 bases, in that order; junction bases with no gene match: 7. Germline V gives CDR1 SGHVS, CDR2 FQNEAQ. CDR3: CASSFDSGTVNTEAFF. The CDR3 bases are TGTGCCAGCAGCTTTGACTCCGGGACAGTGAACACTGAAGCTTTCTTT.

The chain carries TRBV18 and TRBJ1-1; no definite D call. Germline loops: CDR1 KGHSH, CDR2 LQKENI. V was cut by 2 bases and J by 1 base, with 11 bases left in between. The CDR3 covers 15 residues. The CDR3 spells CASSPGLLGNTEAFF. The DNA of the CDR3 is TGTGCCAGCTCACCAGGGCTCCTTGGGAACACTGAAGCTTTCTTT.

This chain uses TRBV28 with TRBJ1-2; 7 nucleotides line up with TRBD1. The CDR3 is 14 residues long. V lost 5 bases to trimming and J lost 1 base; unmatched junction nucleotides: 4. The V gene's germline CDR1 is MDHEN and CDR2 SYDVKM. The CDR3 DNA reads as TGTGCCAGCAGTCCCGGGACAGTTAACTATGGCTACACCTTC. Residues: CASSPGTVNYGYTF.

This clone showed up just a few times. The chain carries TRBV5-4 and TRBJ1-2; D not certain. CDR3 size: 15 residues. The germline CDR1 and CDR2 sequences are SGHNT and YYREEE (reference sequence). V lost 0 bases, J lost 8 bases, and 17 bases lay in between. The CDR3 nucleotides read TGTGCCAGCAGCTTGGGGCACGGGATTTATGTCGGCTACACCTTC. Translated, it gives CASSLGHGIYVGYTF.

V and J are TRBV11-2 and TRBJ2-3; no clear D. The germline CDR1 and CDR2 sequences are SGHAT and FQNNGV. The CDR3 runs to 12 residues. With 5 bases removed from V and 2 bases from J, the gap between germline ends came to 5 bases. The CDR3 sequence is CASSPNTDTQYF. The CDR3 DNA reads TGTGCCAGCAGCCCTAACACAGATACGCAGTATTTT.

The chain uses TRBV9 and TRBJ1-3; 8 bases align to TRBD1. The trim removed 1 base at V and 4 bases at J, leaving 4 bases unmatched. CDR3 length: 15 amino acids. Germline V lookup: CDR1 SGDLS, CDR2 YYNGEE. Here the CDR3 DNA reads TGTGCCAGCAGCGTATTCCGGGACAGGGGAAACACCATATATTTT. Protein product: CASSVFRDRGNTIYF.

V and J are TRBV30 and TRBJ1-1, with 9 bases lining up with TRBD1. Trimming removed 5 bases from V and 5 bases from J; junction bases left unmatched: 9. The CDR3 sequence is 14 residues long. CDR1 and CDR2 (germline): GTSNPN, SVGIG (reference sequence). The CDR3 DNA is TGTGCCTGGTTTGCCGGACAGGGGCGGACTGAAGCTTTCTTT. This sequence encodes CAWFAGQGRTEAFF.